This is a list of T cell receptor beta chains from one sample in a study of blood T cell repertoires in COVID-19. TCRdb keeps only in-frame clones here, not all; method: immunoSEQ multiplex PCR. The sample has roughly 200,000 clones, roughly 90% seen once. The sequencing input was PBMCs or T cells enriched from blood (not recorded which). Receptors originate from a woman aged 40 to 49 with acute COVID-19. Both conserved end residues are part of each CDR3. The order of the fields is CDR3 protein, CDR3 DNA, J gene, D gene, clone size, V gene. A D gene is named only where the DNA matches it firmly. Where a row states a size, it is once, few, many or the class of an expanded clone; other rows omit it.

CDR3aa: CASSLSEGRGQDEQYF
CDR3nt: TGCGCCAGCAGCCTTTCGGAGGGCAGGGGGCAGGACGAGCAGTACTTC
j_gene: TRBJ2-7
d_gene: TRBD1
abundance: .
v_gene: TRBV4-1

CDR3aa: CASSIGRGGHKAFF
CDR3nt: TGTGCCAGTAGTATCGGCCGGGGGGGACACAAAGCTTTCTTT
j_gene: TRBJ1-1
d_gene: .
abundance: .
v_gene: TRBV19

CDR3aa: CASSSGDRRTPLHF
CDR3nt: TGTGCCAGCAGTTCGGGGGACAGGCGTACACCCCTCCACTTT
j_gene: TRBJ1-6
d_gene: TRBD1
abundance: many
v_gene: TRBV13

CDR3aa: CASSPYRVILENTIYF
CDR3nt: TGTGCCAGCAGCCCTTACAGGGTGATTCTAGAAAACACCATATATTTT
j_gene: TRBJ1-3
d_gene: .
abundance: .
v_gene: TRBV7-8

CDR3aa: CASSLFSGGPYAFSGNTIYF
CDR3nt: TGTGCCAGCAGCTTGTTTTCGGGGGGTCCTTATGCTTTCTCTGGAAACACCATATATTTT
j_gene: TRBJ1-3
d_gene: .
abundance: .
v_gene: TRBV5-5

CDR3aa: CAWSGGLGQPQHF
CDR3nt: TGTGCCTGGTCAGGGGGTCTAGGTCAGCCCCAGCATTTT
j_gene: TRBJ1-5
d_gene: TRBD1
abundance: .
v_gene: TRBV30

CDR3aa: CASSSGQGNYGYTF
CDR3nt: TGTGCCAGCAGCTCGGGACAGGGTAACTATGGCTACACCTTC
j_gene: TRBJ1-2
d_gene: TRBD1
abundance: .
v_gene: TRBV9

CDR3aa: CASSPEGRDSPLHF
CDR3nt: TGCGCCAGCAGCCCCGAGGGTCGGGATTCACCCCTCCACTTT
j_gene: TRBJ1-6
d_gene: .
abundance: .
v_gene: TRBV5-1

CDR3aa: CASSYGHSSGYTF
CDR3nt: TGTGCCAGCAGTTACGGGCATTCCAGCGGCTACACCTTC
j_gene: TRBJ1-2
d_gene: .
abundance: .
v_gene: TRBV6-5

CDR3aa: CASSRAAGVEEKLFF
CDR3nt: TGTGCCAGCAGCCGAGCAGCAGGGGTGGAAGAAAAACTGTTTTTT
j_gene: TRBJ1-4
d_gene: .
abundance: .
v_gene: TRBV3-1/TRBV3-2

CDR3aa: CASSPGGWDEKLFF
CDR3nt: TGCGCCAGCAGCCCTGGAGGGTGGGATGAAAAACTGTTTTTT
j_gene: TRBJ1-4
d_gene: .
abundance: .
v_gene: TRBV4-3

CDR3aa: CATSRQARTEAFF
CDR3nt: TGTGCCACCAGCAGACAGGCTCGTACTGAAGCTTTCTTT
j_gene: TRBJ1-1
d_gene: .
abundance: .
v_gene: TRBV15

CDR3aa: CASSLAAGGYEQYF
CDR3nt: TGTGCCAGCAGCTTGGCTGCGGGAGGATACGAGCAGTACTTC
j_gene: TRBJ2-7
d_gene: TRBD2
abundance: .
v_gene: TRBV5-5

CDR3aa: CASAPEGPLAGGPNNEQFF
CDR3nt: TGTGCTAGTGCCCCCGAAGGACCTCTAGCGGGGGGGCCGAACAATGAGCAGTTCTTC
j_gene: TRBJ2-1
d_gene: TRBD2
abundance: .
v_gene: TRBV12-5

CDR3aa: CASSRSMQSSNQPQHF
CDR3nt: TGTGCCAGTAGTCGTTCGATGCAGTCTAGCAATCAGCCCCAGCATTTT
j_gene: TRBJ1-5
d_gene: .
abundance: .
v_gene: TRBV19

CDR3aa: CASSRGGASGADTQYF
CDR3nt: TGTGCCAGCAGCCGTGGCGGGGCTAGCGGGGCAGATACGCAGTATTTT
j_gene: TRBJ2-3
d_gene: TRBD2
abundance: .
v_gene: TRBV7-3

CDR3aa: CASSQQGGGYTF
CDR3nt: TGTGCCAGCAGTCAACAGGGGGGTGGCTACACCTTC
j_gene: TRBJ1-2
d_gene: TRBD1
abundance: .
v_gene: TRBV6-2/TRBV6-3

CDR3aa: CASSAPGTESYGYTF
CDR3nt: TGTGCCAGCTCAGCCCCGGGTACTGAGAGTTATGGCTACACCTTC
j_gene: TRBJ1-2
d_gene: .
abundance: .
v_gene: TRBV18

CDR3aa: CASSLRGSSYNEQFF
CDR3nt: TGTGCCAGCAGCTTGAGGGGGAGCTCCTACAATGAGCAGTTCTTC
j_gene: TRBJ2-1
d_gene: .
abundance: .
v_gene: TRBV5-4

CDR3aa: CATAVWANTEAFF
CDR3nt: TGTGCCACCGCCGTGTGGGCGAACACTGAAGCTTTCTTT
j_gene: TRBJ1-1
d_gene: .
abundance: .
v_gene: TRBV7-8

CDR3aa: CASSLRQGLSNTEAFF
CDR3nt: TGTGCCAGCTCACTCCGACAGGGGTTGTCGAACACTGAAGCTTTCTTT
j_gene: TRBJ1-1
d_gene: TRBD1
abundance: .
v_gene: TRBV18

CDR3aa: CASSILGLPQHF
CDR3nt: TGTGCCAGTAGTATTCTCGGACTGCCCCAGCATTTT
j_gene: TRBJ1-5
d_gene: .
abundance: .
v_gene: TRBV19

CDR3aa: CASSPDGTGRGATEAFF
CDR3nt: TGTGCCAGCTCTCCAGATGGGACAGGGAGAGGGGCCACTGAAGCTTTCTTT
j_gene: TRBJ1-1
d_gene: TRBD1
abundance: .
v_gene: TRBV18

CDR3aa: CASSFGRERDEQFF
CDR3nt: TGTGCCAGCAGCTTTGGCCGGGAGAGGGATGAGCAGTTCTTC
j_gene: TRBJ2-1
d_gene: .
abundance: .
v_gene: TRBV5-5

CDR3aa: CASSSPGGTEAFF
CDR3nt: TGTGCCAGCAGTTCGCCAGGGGGGACTGAAGCTTTCTTT
j_gene: TRBJ1-1
d_gene: TRBD1
abundance: .
v_gene: TRBV6-5

CDR3aa: CASSPDLQGQGAFF
CDR3nt: TGTGCCAGCTCACCGGACCTCCAGGGACAGGGAGCTTTCTTT
j_gene: TRBJ1-1
d_gene: TRBD1
abundance: .
v_gene: TRBV18

CDR3aa: CASSIALGTLETQYF
CDR3nt: TGTGCCAGTAGTATAGCCTTGGGGACATTAGAGACCCAGTACTTC
j_gene: TRBJ2-5
d_gene: .
abundance: .
v_gene: TRBV19

CDR3aa: CASSDQAGRYNEQFF
CDR3nt: TGTGCCAGCAGTGACCAGGCGGGGAGGTACAATGAGCAGTTCTTC
j_gene: TRBJ2-1
d_gene: .
abundance: .
v_gene: TRBV6-4

CDR3aa: CASSLRTVMNTEAFF
CDR3nt: TGTGCCAGCAGCCTTAGGACAGTCATGAACACTGAAGCTTTCTTT
j_gene: TRBJ1-1
d_gene: .
abundance: .
v_gene: TRBV5-5

CDR3aa: CASSGSGEKLFF
CDR3nt: TGTGCCAGCAGTGGTTCGGGTGAAAAACTGTTTTTT
j_gene: TRBJ1-4
d_gene: .
abundance: .
v_gene: TRBV25-1

CDR3aa: CASSWGVYYGYTF
CDR3nt: TGTGCCAGCAGTTGGGGAGTTTACTATGGCTACACCTTC
j_gene: TRBJ1-2
d_gene: .
abundance: .
v_gene: TRBV12-3/TRBV12-4

CDR3aa: CASSGQVETDTQYF
CDR3nt: TGTGCCAGCAGTGGACAGGTCGAAACAGATACGCAGTATTTT
j_gene: TRBJ2-3
d_gene: TRBD1
abundance: .
v_gene: TRBV6-6

CDR3aa: CASSFSRGSGYTEAFF
CDR3nt: TGCGCCAGCAGCTTCTCAAGGGGGTCTGGGTACACTGAAGCTTTCTTT
j_gene: TRBJ1-1
d_gene: .
abundance: .
v_gene: TRBV5-1

CDR3aa: CASSFGLAGVETQYF
CDR3nt: TGTGCCAGCTCATTCGGACTAGCGGGGGTAGAGACCCAGTACTTC
j_gene: TRBJ2-5
d_gene: TRBD2
abundance: .
v_gene: TRBV18

CDR3aa: CATSRDPGRAEKLFF
CDR3nt: TGTGCCACCAGCAGAGATCCAGGCAGGGCCGAAAAACTGTTTTTT
j_gene: TRBJ1-4
d_gene: .
abundance: .
v_gene: TRBV15

CDR3aa: CASSQDGGYTF
CDR3nt: TGCGCCAGCTCCCAGGATGGAGGCTACACCTTC
j_gene: TRBJ1-2
d_gene: .
abundance: .
v_gene: TRBV5-1

CDR3aa: CASSLVVGNTEAFF
CDR3nt: TGTGCCAGCAGCTTAGTAGTCGGTAATACTGAAGCTTTCTTT
j_gene: TRBJ1-1
d_gene: .
abundance: few
v_gene: TRBV7-8

CDR3aa: CASSSAVAGSGYTF
CDR3nt: TGTGCCAGCAGCAGCGCTGTGGCTGGGTCGGGCTACACCTTC
j_gene: TRBJ1-2
d_gene: .
abundance: .
v_gene: TRBV27

CDR3aa: CASSLGRGPPGSPLHF
CDR3nt: TGTGCCAGCAGCTTGGGGAGGGGCCCCCCTGGTTCACCCCTCCACTTT
j_gene: TRBJ1-6
d_gene: .
abundance: few
v_gene: TRBV7-8

CDR3aa: CASSSDRSTGYNSPLHF
CDR3nt: TGTGCCAGCAGCTCGGACAGGTCGACTGGATATAATTCACCCCTCCACTTT
j_gene: TRBJ1-6
d_gene: TRBD1
abundance: .
v_gene: TRBV5-8

CDR3aa: CASSWGDRVNEKLFF
CDR3nt: TGTGCCAGCAGCTGGGGGGACAGGGTTAATGAAAAACTGTTTTTT
j_gene: TRBJ1-4
d_gene: TRBD1
abundance: .
v_gene: TRBV7-9

CDR3aa: CASRDRQNSPLHF
CDR3nt: TGTGCCAGCCGGGACAGACAGAATTCACCCCTCCACTTT
j_gene: TRBJ1-6
d_gene: TRBD1
abundance: .
v_gene: TRBV2

CDR3aa: CAWTRNSEAFF
CDR3nt: TGTGCCTGGACACGAAACTCTGAAGCTTTCTTT
j_gene: TRBJ1-1
d_gene: .
abundance: few
v_gene: TRBV30

CDR3aa: CASRAGPSYEQYF
CDR3nt: TGTGCCAGCAGAGCGGGGCCCTCCTACGAGCAGTACTTC
j_gene: TRBJ2-7
d_gene: TRBD2
abundance: few
v_gene: TRBV5-4

CDR3aa: CASSSSGSNQPQHF
CDR3nt: TGTGCCAGCAGCTCCTCAGGTAGCAATCAGCCCCAGCATTTT
j_gene: TRBJ1-5
d_gene: .
abundance: .
v_gene: TRBV7-9

CDR3aa: CASTQTGANSPLHF
CDR3nt: TGTGCCAGCACCCAGACAGGGGCCAATTCACCCCTCCACTTT
j_gene: TRBJ1-6
d_gene: TRBD1
abundance: .
v_gene: TRBV27

CDR3aa: CASSAIRSGGGNTQYF
CDR3nt: TGTGCCAGCAGCGCGATTCGTAGCGGGGGAGGAAATACGCAGTATTTT
j_gene: TRBJ2-3
d_gene: TRBD2
abundance: .
v_gene: TRBV9

CDR3aa: CASKASGGQHNEQFF
CDR3nt: TGTGCCAGCAAAGCTAGCGGGGGCCAGCACAATGAGCAGTTCTTC
j_gene: TRBJ2-1
d_gene: TRBD2
abundance: .
v_gene: TRBV6-5

CDR3aa: CASSPGARNTEAFF
CDR3nt: TGTGCCAGCTCACCAGGGGCGAGGAACACTGAAGCTTTCTTT
j_gene: TRBJ1-1
d_gene: .
abundance: .
v_gene: TRBV18

CDR3aa: CASSAPVGGGANEQFF
CDR3nt: TGTGCCAGCAGCGCCCCCGTGGGCGGGGGGGCGAATGAGCAGTTCTTC
j_gene: TRBJ2-1
d_gene: TRBD2
abundance: .
v_gene: TRBV9

CDR3aa: CASSERGTGGRDTQYF
CDR3nt: TGTGCCAGCAGTGAAAGGGGGACAGGGGGCCGAGATACGCAGTATTTT
j_gene: TRBJ2-3
d_gene: TRBD1
abundance: once
v_gene: TRBV25-1

CDR3aa: CASSVSLAGVYNEQFF
CDR3nt: TGTGCCAGCAGCGTTTCACTAGCGGGGGTGTACAATGAGCAGTTCTTC
j_gene: TRBJ2-1
d_gene: TRBD2
abundance: .
v_gene: TRBV9

CDR3aa: CASSFEGQVWGPNLNEQFF
CDR3nt: TGTGCCAGCAGTTTCGAGGGACAGGTTTGGGGCCCAAACCTCAATGAGCAGTTCTTC
j_gene: TRBJ2-1
d_gene: TRBD1
abundance: once
v_gene: TRBV6-2/TRBV6-3

CDR3aa: CASSLRWDRRNTEAFF
CDR3nt: TGTGCCAGCAGTTTAAGATGGGACAGGCGGAACACTGAAGCTTTCTTT
j_gene: TRBJ1-1
d_gene: TRBD1
abundance: once
v_gene: TRBV27